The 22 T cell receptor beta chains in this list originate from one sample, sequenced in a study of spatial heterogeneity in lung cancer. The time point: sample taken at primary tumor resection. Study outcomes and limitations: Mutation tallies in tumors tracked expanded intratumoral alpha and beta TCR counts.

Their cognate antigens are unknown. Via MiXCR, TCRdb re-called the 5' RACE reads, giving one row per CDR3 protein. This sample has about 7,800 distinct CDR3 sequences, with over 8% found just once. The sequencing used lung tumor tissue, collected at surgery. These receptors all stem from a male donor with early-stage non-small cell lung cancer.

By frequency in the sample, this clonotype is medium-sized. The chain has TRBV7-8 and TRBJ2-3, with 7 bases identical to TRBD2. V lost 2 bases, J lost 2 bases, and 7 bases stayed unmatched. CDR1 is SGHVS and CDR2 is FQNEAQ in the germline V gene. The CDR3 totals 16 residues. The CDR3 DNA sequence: TGTGCCAGCAGCTTATGGCGGCTAGCGGACACAGATACGCAGTATTTT. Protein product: CASSLWRLADTDTQYF.

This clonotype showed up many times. CDR3 amino acids: CSAAVNTEAFF. In nucleotides, the CDR3 is TGCAGTGCTGCTGTGAACACTGAAGCTTTCTTT. The chain uses TRBV20-1 and TRBJ1-1; D gene unclear. This CDR3 has 11 residues. Germline-derived CDR1 and CDR2 are DFQATT and SNEGSKA (reference sequence). Trimming left V 5 bases short and J 0 bases short, with 4 bases between.

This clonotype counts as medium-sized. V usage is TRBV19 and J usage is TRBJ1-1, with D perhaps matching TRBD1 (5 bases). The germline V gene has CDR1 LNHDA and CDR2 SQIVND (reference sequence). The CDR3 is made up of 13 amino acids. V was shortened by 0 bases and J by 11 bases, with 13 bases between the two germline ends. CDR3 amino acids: CASSIERGRYAFF. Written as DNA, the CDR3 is TGTGCCAGTAGTATAGAAAGGGGAAGATACGCTTTCTTT.

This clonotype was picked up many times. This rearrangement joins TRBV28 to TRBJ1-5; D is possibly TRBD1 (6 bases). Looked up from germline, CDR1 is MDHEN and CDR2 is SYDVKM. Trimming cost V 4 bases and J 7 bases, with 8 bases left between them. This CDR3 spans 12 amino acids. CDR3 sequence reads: CASSSGAQPQHF. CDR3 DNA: TGTGCCAGCAGTTCAGGGGCGCAGCCCCAGCATTTT.

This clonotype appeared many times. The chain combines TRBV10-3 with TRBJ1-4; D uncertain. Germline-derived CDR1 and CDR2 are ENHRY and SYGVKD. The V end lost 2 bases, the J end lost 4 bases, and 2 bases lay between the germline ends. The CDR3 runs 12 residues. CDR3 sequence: CAISESNEKLFF. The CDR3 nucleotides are TGTGCCATCAGTGAGAGTAATGAAAAACTGTTTTTT.

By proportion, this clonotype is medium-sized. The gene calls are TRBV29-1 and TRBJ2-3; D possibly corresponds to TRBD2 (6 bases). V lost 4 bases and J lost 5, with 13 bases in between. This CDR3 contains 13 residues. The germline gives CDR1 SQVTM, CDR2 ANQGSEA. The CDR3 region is CSVGRDPGDTQYF. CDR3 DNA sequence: TGCAGCGTTGGGCGGGACCCGGGAGATACGCAGTATTTT.

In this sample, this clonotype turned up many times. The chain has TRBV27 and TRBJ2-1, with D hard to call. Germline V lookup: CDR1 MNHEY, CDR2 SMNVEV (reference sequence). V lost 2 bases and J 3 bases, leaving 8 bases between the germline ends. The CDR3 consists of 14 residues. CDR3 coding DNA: TGTGCCAGCAGTTTAAAGGGCTACTACAATGAGCAGTTCTTC. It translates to CASSLKGYYNEQFF.

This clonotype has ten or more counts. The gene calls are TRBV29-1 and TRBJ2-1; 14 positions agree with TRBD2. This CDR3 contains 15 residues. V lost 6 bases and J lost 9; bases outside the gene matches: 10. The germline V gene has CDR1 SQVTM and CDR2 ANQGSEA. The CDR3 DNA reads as TGCAGCGTCGGGACTAGCGGGAGTCGGAGGGCTGAGCAGTTCTTC. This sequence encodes CSVGTSGSRRAEQFF.

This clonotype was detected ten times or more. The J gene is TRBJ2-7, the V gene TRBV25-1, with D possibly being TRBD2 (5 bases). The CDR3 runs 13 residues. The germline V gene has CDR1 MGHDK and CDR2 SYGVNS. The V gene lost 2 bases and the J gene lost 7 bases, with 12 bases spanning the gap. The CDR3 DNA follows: TGTGCCAGCAGTGAAGTGGGAAGAGGGGAGCAGTACTTC. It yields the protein CASSEVGRGEQYF.

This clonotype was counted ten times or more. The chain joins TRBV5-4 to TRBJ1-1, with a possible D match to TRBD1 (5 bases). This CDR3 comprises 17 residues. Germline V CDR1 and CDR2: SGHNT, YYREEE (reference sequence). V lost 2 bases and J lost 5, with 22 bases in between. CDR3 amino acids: CASSLAGRVLGKTEAFF. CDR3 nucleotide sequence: TGTGCCAGCAGCTTAGCGGGACGGGTATTGGGTAAGACTGAAGCTTTCTTT. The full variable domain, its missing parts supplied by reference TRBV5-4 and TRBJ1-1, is ETGVTQSPTHLIKTRGQQVTLRCSSQSGHNTVSWYQQALGQGPQFIFQYYREEENGRGNFPPRFSGLQFPNYSSELNVNALELDDSALYLCASSLAGRVLGKTEAFFGQGTRLTVV.

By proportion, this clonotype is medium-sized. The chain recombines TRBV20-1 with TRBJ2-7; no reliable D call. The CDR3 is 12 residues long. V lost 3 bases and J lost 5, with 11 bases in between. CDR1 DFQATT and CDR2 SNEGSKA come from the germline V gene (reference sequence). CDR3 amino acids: CSASPQPDEQYF. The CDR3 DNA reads TGCAGTGCTAGCCCTCAGCCGGACGAGCAGTACTTC.

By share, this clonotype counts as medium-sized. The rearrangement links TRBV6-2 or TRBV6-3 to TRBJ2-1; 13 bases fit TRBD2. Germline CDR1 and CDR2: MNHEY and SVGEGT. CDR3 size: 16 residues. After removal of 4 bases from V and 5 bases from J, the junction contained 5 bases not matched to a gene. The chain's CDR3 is CASSWTSGRPHNEQFF. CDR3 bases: TGTGCCAGCAGTTGGACTAGCGGGAGACCCCACAATGAGCAGTTCTTC.

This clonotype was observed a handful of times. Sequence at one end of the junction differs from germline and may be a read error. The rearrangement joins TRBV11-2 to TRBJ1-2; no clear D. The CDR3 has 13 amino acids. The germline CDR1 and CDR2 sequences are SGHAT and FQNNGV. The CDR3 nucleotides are TGTGCCAGCAGCTTATCCGGAAACTTTGGCTACACCTTC. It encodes CASSLSGNFGYTF.

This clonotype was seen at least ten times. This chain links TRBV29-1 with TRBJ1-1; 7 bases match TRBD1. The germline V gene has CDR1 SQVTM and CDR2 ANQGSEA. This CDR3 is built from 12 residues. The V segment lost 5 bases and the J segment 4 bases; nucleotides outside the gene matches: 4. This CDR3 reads CSVQGGSTEAFF. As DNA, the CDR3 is TGCAGCGTTCAAGGGGGCAGCACTGAAGCTTTCTTT.

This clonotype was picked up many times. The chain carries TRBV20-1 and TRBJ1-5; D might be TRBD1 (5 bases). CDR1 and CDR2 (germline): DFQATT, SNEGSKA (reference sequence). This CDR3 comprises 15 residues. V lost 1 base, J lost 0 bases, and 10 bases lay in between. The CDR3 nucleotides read TGCAGTGCTAGAGGGGGGGGATATAGCAATCAGCCCCAGCATTTT. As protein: CSARGGGYSNQPQHF.

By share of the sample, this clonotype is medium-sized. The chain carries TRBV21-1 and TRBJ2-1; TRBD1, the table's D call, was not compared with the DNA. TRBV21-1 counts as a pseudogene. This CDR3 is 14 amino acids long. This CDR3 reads CASSVPGPRHEQFF. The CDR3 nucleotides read TGTGCCAGCAGCGTACCGGGACCAAGGCATGAGCAGTTCTTC.

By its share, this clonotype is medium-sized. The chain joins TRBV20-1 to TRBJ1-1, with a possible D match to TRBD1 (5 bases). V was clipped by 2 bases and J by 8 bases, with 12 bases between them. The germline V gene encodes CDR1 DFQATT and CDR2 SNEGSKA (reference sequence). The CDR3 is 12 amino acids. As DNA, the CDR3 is TGCAGTGCTAGACACGACAGTCTAGAAGCTTTCTTT. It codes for CSARHDSLEAFF.

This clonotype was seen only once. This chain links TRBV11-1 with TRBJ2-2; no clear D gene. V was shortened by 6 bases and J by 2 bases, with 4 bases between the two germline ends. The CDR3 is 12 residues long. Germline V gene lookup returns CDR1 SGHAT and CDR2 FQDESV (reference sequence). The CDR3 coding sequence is TGTGCCAGCAGTCGCAACACCGGGGAGCTGTTTTTT. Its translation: CASSRNTGELFF.

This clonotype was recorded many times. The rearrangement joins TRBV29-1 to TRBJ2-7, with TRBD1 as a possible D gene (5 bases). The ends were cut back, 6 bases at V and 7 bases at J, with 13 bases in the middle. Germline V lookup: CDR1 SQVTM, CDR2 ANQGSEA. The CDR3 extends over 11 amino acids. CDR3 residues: CSVADKGEQYF. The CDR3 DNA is TGCAGCGTCGCGGACAAAGGGGAGCAGTACTTC.

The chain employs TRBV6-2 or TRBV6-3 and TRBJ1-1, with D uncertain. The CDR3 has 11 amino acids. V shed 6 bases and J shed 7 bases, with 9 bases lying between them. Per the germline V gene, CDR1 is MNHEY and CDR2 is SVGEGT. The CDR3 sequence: CASRQEGEAFF. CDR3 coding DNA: TGTGCCAGCAGGCAAGAGGGTGAAGCTTTCTTT.

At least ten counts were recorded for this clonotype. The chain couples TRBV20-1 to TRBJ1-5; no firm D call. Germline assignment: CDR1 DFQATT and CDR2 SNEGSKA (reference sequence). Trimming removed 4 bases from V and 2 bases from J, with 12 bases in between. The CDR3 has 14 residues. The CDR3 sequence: CSAKPASGNQPQHF. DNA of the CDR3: TGCAGTGCTAAACCGGCAAGTGGCAATCAGCCCCAGCATTTT.

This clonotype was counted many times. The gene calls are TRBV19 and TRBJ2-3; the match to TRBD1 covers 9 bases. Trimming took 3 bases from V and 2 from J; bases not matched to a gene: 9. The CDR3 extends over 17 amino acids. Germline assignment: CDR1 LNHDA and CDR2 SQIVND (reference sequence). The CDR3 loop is CASSIRGQGRTTDTQYF. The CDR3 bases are TGTGCCAGTAGTATCCGAGGACAGGGGAGGACCACAGATACGCAGTATTTT.